The 3 T cell receptor beta chains presented below share a single source sample, sequenced in a study of cytomegalovirus exposure and HLA in healthy donors. PCR was performed using 60 Vbeta and 13 Jbeta primers. Data came from immunoSEQ multiplex PCR; TCRdb stores just in-frame clones and leaves some out. The data hold over 70,000 clones, with around 77% observed a single time. Source material: PBMCs. The receptors originated from a man younger than 40 in good health and CMV-seronegative.

This clone has just one count. The CDR3: CASKDRNTGELFF. As DNA, the CDR3 is TGTGCCAGCAAAGACAGAAACACCGGGGAGCTGTTTTTT. The chain uses TRBV11-3 and TRBJ2-2, with a weak D call TRBD1 (5 bases). Germline V gene sequence: CDR1 SGHNT, CDR2 YENEEA. The CDR3 contains 13 residues. The V and J ends lost 7 bases and 2 bases respectively, with 8 bases between them.

The chain links TRBV5-4 to TRBJ2-6, with D tentatively TRBD1 (5 bases). Germline V gene lookup returns CDR1 SGHNT and CDR2 YYREEE (reference sequence). This CDR3 has 15 amino acids. The V gene lost 3 bases and the J gene lost 0 bases, with 7 bases spanning the gap. The CDR3 region is CASSSDSSGANVLTF. Here the CDR3 DNA reads TGTGCCAGCAGCTCCGACAGCTCTGGGGCCAACGTCCTGACTTTC.

The chain uses TRBV7-9 and TRBJ2-7; 9 nucleotides align to TRBD2. The length of the CDR3 is 15 residues. Losses at the gene ends were 4 bases for V and 4 bases for J; bases not matched to a gene: 8. The germline gives CDR1 SEHNR, CDR2 FQNEAQ (reference sequence). CDR3 loop: CASSSTGTSSYEQYF. Here the CDR3 DNA reads TGTGCCAGCAGCTCCACCGGGACTAGCTCTTACGAGCAGTACTTC.